Each of the 10 T cell receptor beta chains below was sequenced from the same sample in a study of cytomegalovirus exposure and HLA in healthy donors. 13 Jbeta primers and 60 Vbeta primers were used for the PCR. Method: immunoSEQ multiplex PCR; TCRdb's copy keeps in-frame clones and lacks some. The repertoire holds some 150,000 clones, with approximately 80% as singletons. Sequencing input: PBMCs. These receptors were taken from a woman aged 30 to 39 in good health and CMV-seropositive.

The rearrangement uses TRBV25-1 and TRBJ1-1; no clear D. Germline V gene lookup returns CDR1 MGHDK and CDR2 SYGVNS. The CDR3 loop spans 16 amino acids. V shed 5 bases and J shed 3 bases, with 19 bases lying between them. CDR3 sequence (DNA): TGTGCCAGCAGTTCTTACGACGGGAAGGGAGACACTGAAGCTTTCTTT. Protein sequence: CASSSYDGKGDTEAFF.

The chain couples TRBV5-1 to TRBJ2-7, with a possible D match to TRBD1 (6 bases). Germline CDR1 reads SGHRS; CDR2 reads YFSETQ. With 4 bases removed from V and 2 bases from J, the gap between germline ends came to 13 bases. There are 14 residues in the CDR3. The CDR3 DNA sequence: TGCGCCAGCAGCCACGGACAGCTTACCTACGAGCAGTACTTC. Its translation is CASSHGQLTYEQYF.

This clone has only a few counts. This rearrangement joins TRBV4-1 to TRBJ1-2; D unresolved. This CDR3 has 15 residues. V was cut by 4 bases and J by 0 bases, with 12 bases left in between. Germline CDR1 MGHRA, CDR2 YSYEKL. CDR3 protein: CASSRQRTANYGYTF. The CDR3 DNA follows: TGCGCCAGCAGCCGGCAGAGAACAGCTAACTATGGCTACACCTTC.

This sequence joins TRBV5-4 and TRBJ1-1, with a tentative D call TRBD1 (6 bases). CDR1 is SGHNT and CDR2 is YYREEE in the germline V gene (reference sequence). Trimming removed 0 bases at V and 0 bases at J, with 12 bases between. This CDR3 contains 16 residues. CDR3 nucleotide sequence: TGTGCCAGCAGCTTGGGTTCAGGGGTAATGAACACTGAAGCTTTCTTT. Translating it yields CASSLGSGVMNTEAFF.

CDR3 loop: CASRSPAGLLGETQYF. In DNA, the CDR3 is TGTGCCAGCAGATCACCGGCAGGGCTCCTCGGAGAGACCCAGTACTTC. This chain joins TRBV28 and TRBJ2-5, with D perhaps matching TRBD1 (5 bases). The CDR3 totals 16 residues. Germline CDR1 is MDHEN and CDR2 is SYDVKM. Trimming pared 6 bases from V and 4 bases from J, leaving 21 bases between.

The rearrangement uses TRBV5-4 and TRBJ1-3, with 7 positions matching TRBD1. CDR1 SGHNT and CDR2 YYREEE come from the germline V gene (reference sequence). The CDR3 runs 15 residues. With V trimmed by 2 bases and J by 0 bases, 2 bases remained unmatched. The CDR3 DNA follows: TGTGCCAGCAGCTTACAGGGGCCCTCTGGAAACACCATATATTTT. This encodes CASSLQGPSGNTIYF. Full variable domain (missing parts from reference TRBV5-4 and TRBJ1-3): ETGVTQSPTHLIKTRGQQVTLRCSSQSGHNTVSWYQQALGQGPQFIFQYYREEENGRGNFPPRFSGLQFPNYSSELNVNALELDDSALYLCASSLQGPSGNTIYFGEGSWLTVV.

This clone was recorded once. The V call is TRBV11-3, the J call TRBJ2-1, with D unclear. The CDR3 sequence is 13 residues long. The V gene's germline CDR1 is SGHNT and CDR2 YENEEA. Trimming removed 3 bases from V and 0 bases from J, with 3 bases in between. The CDR3 spells CASSFRSYNEQFF. The CDR3 bases are TGTGCCAGCAGCTTTCGCTCCTACAATGAGCAGTTCTTC. Filled out from reference TRBV11-3 and TRBJ2-1, the complete variable domain reads EAGVVQSPRYKIIEKKQPVAFWCNPISGHNTLYWYLQNLGQGPELLIRYENEEAVDDSQLPKDRFSAERLKGVDSTLKIQPAELGDSAVYLCASSFRSYNEQFFGPGTRLTVL.

V usage is TRBV7-2 and J usage is TRBJ1-2; D unclear. Between the trimmed V and J ends, which lost 4 bases and 2 bases, there was a span of 14 bases. This CDR3 region has 15 residues. In germline, CDR1 is SGHTA, CDR2 FQGNSA. CDR3 sequence reads: CASSSSGVENYGYTF. The CDR3 DNA reads TGTGCCAGCAGCTCTAGCGGGGTGGAAAACTATGGCTACACCTTC.

V is TRBV5-6 and J is TRBJ2-5; 7 nucleotides match TRBD1. CDR3 length: 17 amino acids. The germline V gene encodes CDR1 SGHDT and CDR2 YYEEEE. V shed 0 bases and J 5 bases; nucleotides not matched to a gene: 13. DNA for the CDR3: TGTGCCAGCAGCTTGGCCATACTCCGGGACAGAAAGGAGACCCAGTACTTC. Translated: CASSLAILRDRKETQYF.

This clone was counted a single time. V is TRBV5-4 and J is TRBJ1-2; 8 bases line up with TRBD1. CDR3 size: 15 residues. V shed 4 bases, J shed 3 bases, and the junction held 8 bases outside the gene matches. In germline, CDR1 is SGHNT, CDR2 YYREEE (reference sequence). Written as DNA, the CDR3 is TGTGCCAGCAGCATAGCGACAGGGGCGGACTATGGCTACACCTTC. Protein: CASSIATGADYGYTF.